This T cell receptor beta chain is drawn from a study of CD8 T cells in ankylosing spondylitis. This clonotype appeared many times. Its specificity is unknown. Deletions cut 10 bases from V and 7 bases from J, with 7 bases between. This CDR3 has 10 residues. Germline CDR1 reads MNHEY; CDR2 reads SVGAGI. Each TCR beta library was made by quantitative 5'-RACE that incorporated molecular barcodes. One entry per CDR3 protein, called by TCRdb with MiXCR from the 5' RACE reads. The table lists 25,000 to 35,000 distinct CDR3 sequences, about 5.2% of them singletons, with around 1.8% in the top ten. Study results and caveats: Researchers report that disease-linked clones proved CD8+ and relatively rare in peripheral blood. Existing reports had already noted some motif variants in reactive arthritis synovial fluid and blood.

The sequencing sample was made of blood, either unsorted or a sorted T cell fraction (not recorded which). The J gene is TRBJ1-4, the V gene TRBV6-5, with no clear D. This TCR was recovered from a female donor with ankylosing spondylitis or in good health (not recorded which). CDR3 sequence: CATRFEKLFF. The CDR3, as DNA: TGTGCCACCCGCTTTGAAAAACTGTTTTTT.